Ten or more counts support the clone carrying this T cell receptor beta chain. The CDR3 has 14 amino acids. Germline CDR1 reads MNHEY; CDR2 reads SVGAGI. J lost 8 bases, V lost 10 bases, and 10 bases had no gene match. The data stem from a study of early T cells in non-severe SARS-CoV-2 infection. TCRdb reanalysed the 5' RACE reads using MiXCR and keeps one entry per CDR3 protein. The data show about 64,000 distinct CDR3 sequences, roughly 18% seen once. The V gene is TRBV6-5, the J gene TRBJ1-6, with TRBD1 matching 8 bases. The specimen was whole blood, collected at baseline. The TCR comes from an adult who was a healthcare worker with PCR-confirmed SARS-CoV-2 infection or an uninfected control (not recorded which). CDR3: CATKLPGQDSPLHF. DNA for the CDR3: TGTGCCACCAAATTACCGGGACAGGATTCACCCCTCCACTTT.